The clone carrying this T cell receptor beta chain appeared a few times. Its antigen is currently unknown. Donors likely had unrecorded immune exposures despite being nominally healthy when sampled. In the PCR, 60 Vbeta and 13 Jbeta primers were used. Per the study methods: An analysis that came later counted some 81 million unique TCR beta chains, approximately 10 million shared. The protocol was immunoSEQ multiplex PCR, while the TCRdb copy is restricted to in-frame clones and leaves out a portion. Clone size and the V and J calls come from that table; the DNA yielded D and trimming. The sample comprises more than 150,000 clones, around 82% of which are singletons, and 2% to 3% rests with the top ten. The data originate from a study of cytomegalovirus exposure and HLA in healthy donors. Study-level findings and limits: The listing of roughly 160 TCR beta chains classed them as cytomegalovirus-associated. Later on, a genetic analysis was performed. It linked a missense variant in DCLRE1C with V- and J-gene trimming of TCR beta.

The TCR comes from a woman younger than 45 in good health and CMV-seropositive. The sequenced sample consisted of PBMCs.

The CDR3 is CASSPGQGGQPQHF. The CDR3 nucleotides read TGTGCCAGCAGCCCCGGACAGGGTGGCCAGCCCCAGCATTTT. V gene TRBV7-9 combines with J gene TRBJ1-5; 8 bases agree with TRBD1. The CDR3 runs 14 residues. Germline loops: CDR1 SEHNR, CDR2 FQNEAQ (reference sequence). V lost 5 bases, J lost 7 bases, and 7 bases stayed unmatched.